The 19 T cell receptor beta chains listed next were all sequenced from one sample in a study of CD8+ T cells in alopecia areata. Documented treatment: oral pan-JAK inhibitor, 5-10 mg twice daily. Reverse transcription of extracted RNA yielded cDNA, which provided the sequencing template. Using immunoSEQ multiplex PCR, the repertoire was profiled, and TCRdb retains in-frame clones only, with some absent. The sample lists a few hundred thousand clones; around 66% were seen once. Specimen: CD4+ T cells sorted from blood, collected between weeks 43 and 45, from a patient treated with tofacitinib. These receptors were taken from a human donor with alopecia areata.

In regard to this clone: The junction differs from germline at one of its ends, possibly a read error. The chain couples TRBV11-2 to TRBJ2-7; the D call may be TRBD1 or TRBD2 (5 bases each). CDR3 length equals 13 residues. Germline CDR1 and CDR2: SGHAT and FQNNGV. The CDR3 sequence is CASSLDLLGDPRF. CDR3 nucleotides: TGTGCCAGCAGCTTAGATCTGTTGGGGGATCCCCGCTTC.

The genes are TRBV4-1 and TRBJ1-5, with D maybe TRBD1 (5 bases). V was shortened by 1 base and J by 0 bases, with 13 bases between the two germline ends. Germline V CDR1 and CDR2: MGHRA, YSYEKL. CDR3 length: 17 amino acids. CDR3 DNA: TGCGCCAGCAGCCAAGGAAGTCAGGGAAATAGCAATCAGCCCCAGCATTTT. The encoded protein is CASSQGSQGNSNQPQHF.

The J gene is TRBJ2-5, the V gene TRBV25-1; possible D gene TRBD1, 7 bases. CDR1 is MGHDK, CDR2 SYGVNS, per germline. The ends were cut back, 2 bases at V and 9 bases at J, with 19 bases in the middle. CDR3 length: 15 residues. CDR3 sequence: CASSETSLTGSAQYF. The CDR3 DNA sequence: TGTGCCAGCAGTGAAACTAGCCTGACAGGGTCGGCCCAGTACTTC.

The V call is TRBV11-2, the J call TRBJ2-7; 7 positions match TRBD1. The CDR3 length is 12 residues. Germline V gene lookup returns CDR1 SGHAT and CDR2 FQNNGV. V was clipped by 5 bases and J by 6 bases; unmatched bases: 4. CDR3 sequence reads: CASSQYRGEQYF. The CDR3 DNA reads TGTGCCAGCAGCCAGTACAGGGGCGAGCAGTACTTC. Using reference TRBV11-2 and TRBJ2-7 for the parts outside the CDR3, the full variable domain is EAGVAQSPRYKIIEKRQSVAFWCNPISGHATLYWYQQILGQGPKLLIQFQNNGVVDDSQLPKDRFSAERLKGVDSTLKIQPAKLEDSAVYLCASSQYRGEQYFGPGTRLTVT.

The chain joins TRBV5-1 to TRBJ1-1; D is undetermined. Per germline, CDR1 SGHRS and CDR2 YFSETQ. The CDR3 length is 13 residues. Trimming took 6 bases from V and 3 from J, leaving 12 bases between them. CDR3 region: CASTRDGYTEAFF. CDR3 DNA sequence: TGCGCCAGCACAAGAGACGGATACACTGAAGCTTTCTTT.

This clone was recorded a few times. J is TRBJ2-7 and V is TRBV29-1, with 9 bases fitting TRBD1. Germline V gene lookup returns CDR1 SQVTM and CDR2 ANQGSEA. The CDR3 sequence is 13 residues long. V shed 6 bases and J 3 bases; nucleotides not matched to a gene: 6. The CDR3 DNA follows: TGCAGCGTGGGACAGGGTGTGGGCTACGAGCAGTACTTC. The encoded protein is CSVGQGVGYEQYF.

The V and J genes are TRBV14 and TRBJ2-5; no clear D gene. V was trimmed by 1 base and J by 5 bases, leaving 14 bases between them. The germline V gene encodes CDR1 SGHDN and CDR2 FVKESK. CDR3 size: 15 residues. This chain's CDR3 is CASSQAGRPRETQYF. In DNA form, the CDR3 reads TGTGCCAGCAGCCAAGCGGGCCGCCCGCGGGAGACCCAGTACTTC.

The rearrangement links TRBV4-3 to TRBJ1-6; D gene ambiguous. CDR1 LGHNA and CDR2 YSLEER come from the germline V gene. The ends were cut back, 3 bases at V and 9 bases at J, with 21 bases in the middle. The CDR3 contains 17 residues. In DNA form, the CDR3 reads TGCGCCAGCAGCCACTCAACGTCGGGGAATTCCGCTTCACCCCTCCACTTT. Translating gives CASSHSTSGNSASPLHF.

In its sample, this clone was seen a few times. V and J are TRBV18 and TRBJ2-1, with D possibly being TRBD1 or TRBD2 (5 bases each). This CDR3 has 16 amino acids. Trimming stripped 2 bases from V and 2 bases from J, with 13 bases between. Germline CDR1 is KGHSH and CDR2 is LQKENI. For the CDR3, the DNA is TGTGCCAGCTCACCAAGACGAGGGGTCACCTACAATGAGCAGTTCTTC. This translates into CASSPRRGVTYNEQFF.

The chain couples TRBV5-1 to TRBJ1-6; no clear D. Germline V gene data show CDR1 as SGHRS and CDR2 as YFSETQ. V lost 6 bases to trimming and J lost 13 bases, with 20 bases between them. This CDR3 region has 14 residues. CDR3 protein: CASTLALPGSPLHF. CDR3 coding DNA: TGCGCCAGCACGTTGGCCCTGCCCGGGAGCCCCCTCCACTTT.

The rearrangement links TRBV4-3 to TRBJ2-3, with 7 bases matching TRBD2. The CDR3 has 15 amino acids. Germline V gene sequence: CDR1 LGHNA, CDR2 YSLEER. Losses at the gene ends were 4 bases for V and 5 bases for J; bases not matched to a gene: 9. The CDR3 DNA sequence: TGCGCCAGCAGCCCCCAGGGAGGGACGGGAGATACGCAGTATTTT. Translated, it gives CASSPQGGTGDTQYF.

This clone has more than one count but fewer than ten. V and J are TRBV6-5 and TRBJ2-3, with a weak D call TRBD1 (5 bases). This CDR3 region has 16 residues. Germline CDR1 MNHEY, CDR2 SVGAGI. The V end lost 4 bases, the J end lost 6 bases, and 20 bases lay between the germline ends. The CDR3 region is CASSLSARVRVDTQYF. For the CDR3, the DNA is TGTGCCAGCAGTTTAAGCGCCAGGGTCCGGGTGGATACGCAGTATTTT.

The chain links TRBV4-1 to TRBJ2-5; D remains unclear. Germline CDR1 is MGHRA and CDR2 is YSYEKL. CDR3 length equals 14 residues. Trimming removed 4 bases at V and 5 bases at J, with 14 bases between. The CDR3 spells CASSPEANLETQYF. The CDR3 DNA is TGCGCCAGCAGCCCCGAAGCGAACTTGGAGACCCAGTACTTC.

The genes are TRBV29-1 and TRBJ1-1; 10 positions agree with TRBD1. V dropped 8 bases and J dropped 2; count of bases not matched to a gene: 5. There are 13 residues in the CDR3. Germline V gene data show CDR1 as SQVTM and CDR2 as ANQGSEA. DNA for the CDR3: TGCAGCTTGAGGACAGGGGGAAACACTGAAGCTTTCTTT. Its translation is CSLRTGGNTEAFF.

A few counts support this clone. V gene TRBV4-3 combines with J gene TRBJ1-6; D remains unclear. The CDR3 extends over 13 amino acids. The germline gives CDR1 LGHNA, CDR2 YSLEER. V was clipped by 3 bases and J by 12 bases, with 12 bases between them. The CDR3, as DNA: TGCGCCAGCAGCCACCTACAGTTGCAACCCCTCCACTTT. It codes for CASSHLQLQPLHF.

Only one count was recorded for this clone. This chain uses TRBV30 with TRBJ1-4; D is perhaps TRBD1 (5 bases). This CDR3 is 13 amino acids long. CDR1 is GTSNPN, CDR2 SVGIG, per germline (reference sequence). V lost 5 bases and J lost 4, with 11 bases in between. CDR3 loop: CAWRRGLNEKLFF. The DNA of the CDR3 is TGTGCCTGGCGACGGGGCCTTAATGAAAAACTGTTTTTT. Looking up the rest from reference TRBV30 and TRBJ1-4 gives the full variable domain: SQTIHQWPATLVQPVGSPLSLECTVEGTSNPNLYWYRQAAGRGLQLLFYSVGIGQISSEVPQNLSASRPQDRQFILSSKKLLLSDSGFYLCAWRRGLNEKLFFGSGTQLSVL.

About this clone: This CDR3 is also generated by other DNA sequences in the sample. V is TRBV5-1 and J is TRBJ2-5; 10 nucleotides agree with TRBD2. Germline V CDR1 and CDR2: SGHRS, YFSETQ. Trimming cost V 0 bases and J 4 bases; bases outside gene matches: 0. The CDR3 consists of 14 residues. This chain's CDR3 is CASSLGLAGETQYF. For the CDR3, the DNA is TGCGCCAGCAGCTTGGGACTAGCGGGAGAGACCCAGTACTTC.

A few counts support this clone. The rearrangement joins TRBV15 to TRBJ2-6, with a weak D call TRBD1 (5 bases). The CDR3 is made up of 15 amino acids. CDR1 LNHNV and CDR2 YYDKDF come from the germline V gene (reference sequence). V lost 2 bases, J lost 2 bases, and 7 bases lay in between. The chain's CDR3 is CATSRQGTGANVLTF. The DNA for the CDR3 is TGTGCCACCAGCAGACAGGGAACTGGGGCCAACGTCCTGACTTTC.

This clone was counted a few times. The CDR3 coding sequence is TGCAGCGTCCCGGACAGGAAGAAAATGAACACTGAAGCTTTCTTT. Its translation is CSVPDRKKMNTEAFF. The chain recombines TRBV29-1 with TRBJ1-1; 7 bases map to TRBD1. This CDR3 spans 15 amino acids. Germline CDR1 and CDR2: SQVTM and ANQGSEA. Trimming cost V 6 bases and J 0 bases; bases outside gene matches: 10.